The sequence of this T cell receptor beta chain was determined in a study of T cells in Graves' hyperthyroidism and ophthalmopathy. There are a few counts of this clonotype. The ends were cut back, 4 bases at V and 1 base at J, with 14 bases in the middle. CDR1 is MGHRA and CDR2 is YSYEKL in the germline V gene. The CDR3 consists of 15 residues. RNA transcripts were the template for amplifying TCR beta CDR3 regions. Researchers ran a first-round RT-PCR on the TCR CDR3 using the HTBI primer set. TCRdb reprocessed the multiplex PCR reads with MiXCR, giving one entry per CDR3 protein. The table lists 300,000 to 500,000 distinct CDR3 sequences, around an eighth of them singletons.

The sequenced material came from blood. The clonotype was recovered from a man aged 45-65 years with Graves' ophthalmopathy. This chain connects TRBV4-1 to TRBJ2-7; D perhaps matches TRBD1 (5 bases). This CDR3 reads CASSLDSSSSYEQYF. The CDR3 bases are TGCGCCAGCAGCCTCGACAGTTCTTCTTCCTACGAGCAGTACTTC.